This T cell receptor (beta chain) was recorded in a study of T cells after yellow fever vaccination. The CDR3 is 12 residues long. Germline CDR1 reads DFQATT; CDR2 reads SNEGSKA (reference sequence). With 3 bases removed from V and 7 bases from J, the gap between germline ends came to 12 bases. This clonotype was picked up a small number of times. What it recognizes is unknown. Study results and limitations: Sorted repertoires could include abundant contaminating clonotypes from bulk cells.

They built TCR cDNA with 5'RACE template switching, a step that put in a universal primer site and UMIs. Each CDR3 protein is one row after TCRdb ran MiXCR on the 5' RACE reads. Here the sample spans 85,000 to 100,000 distinct CDR3 sequences, less than 6% being singletons. The chain combines TRBV20-1 with TRBJ1-1; D is possibly TRBD1 (5 bases). The receptor was derived from a man in his late teens or twenties who received the YFV17D yellow fever vaccine. The sequencing here drew on CD8+ T cells sorted from PBMCs, taken 10 days after the yellow fever booster vaccination. CDR3 sequence (DNA): TGCAGTGCTAGGGGTCAGGGACTTGAAGCTTTCTTT. It codes for CSARGQGLEAFF.